The rows below give T cell receptor beta chains drawn from one sample of a study of T cells after yellow fever vaccination. One entry per CDR3 protein, called by TCRdb with MiXCR from the 5' RACE reads. The sample contains about 340,000 distinct CDR3 sequences, under 15% of which appear only once. Sequencing used CD4+ T cells sorted from PBMCs, obtained 15 days after the yellow fever booster vaccination. These receptors were taken from a man between 18 and 35 years old who received the YFV17D yellow fever vaccine. The CDR3 runs from the conserved cysteine through the conserved F or W. The order of the fields is D gene, J gene, clone size, V gene, CDR3 DNA, CDR3 protein. A D gene is named only where the DNA matches it firmly. Size is omitted from some rows. Given values are once, few, many or a class for expanded clones.

.	TRBJ2-3	many	TRBV7-9	TGTGCCAGCAGCCAGGGATACACAGATACGCAGTATTTT	CASSQGYTDTQYF
TRBD1	TRBJ1-2	.	TRBV6-6	TGTGCCAGCATCGACAGGGTGGCCTATGGCTACACCTTC	CASIDRVAYGYTF
TRBD1	TRBJ1-4	.	TRBV2	TGTGCCACCGGGGGAGGGGGCGGCCTGTTTTTT	CATGGGGGLFF
.	TRBJ2-3	many	TRBV5-6	TGTGCCAGCAGCCTCGGGACCGCAGGCACAGATACGCAGTATTTT	CASSLGTAGTDTQYF
TRBD1	TRBJ1-2	few	TRBV6-1	TGTGCCAGCACCTCAGGGGGCCCCAGGGACTATGGCTACACCTTC	CASTSGGPRDYGYTF
TRBD1	TRBJ1-1	.	TRBV20-1	TGCAGTGCCTGGTCGGGACCGGGACAGGCGGTTGAAGCTTTCTTT	CSAWSGPGQAVEAFF
.	TRBJ1-4	.	TRBV9	TGTGCCAGCAGCGAGAGAGGGGACCTTAATACTGAAAAACTGTTTTTT	CASSERGDLNTEKLFF
TRBD1	TRBJ1-2	few	TRBV6-2/TRBV6-3	TGTGCCAGCAGTTACCTGACAGGGGAGGGCTACACCTTC	CASSYLTGEGYTF
.	TRBJ1-5	many	TRBV18	TGTGCCAGCTCAGGGGACCTGGAACAGCCCCAGCATTTT	CASSGDLEQPQHF
TRBD2	TRBJ2-7	few	TRBV15	TGTGCCACCAGCAGAGATAGGACTAGTAGCTACGAGCAGTACTTC	CATSRDRTSSYEQYF
.	TRBJ2-2	once	TRBV6-2/TRBV6-3	TGTGCCAGCTGCGGGGCCCGGGAGCTGTTTTTT	CASCGARELFF
TRBD1	TRBJ1-1	many	TRBV4-3	TGCGCCAGCAGCCACCCGGACAGGTCAGCTGAAGCTTTCTTT	CASSHPDRSAEAFF
.	TRBJ1-1	few	TRBV6-5	TGTGCCAGCAGTTTTGACCCGGGACACCCTCTAGGGGTCTTT	CASSFDPGHPLGVF
TRBD1	TRBJ2-7	few	TRBV5-1	TGCGCCAGCAGCTTGGACGGACAGGGGGCAGGTGAGCAGTACTTC	CASSLDGQGAGEQYF
TRBD1	TRBJ1-2	.	TRBV19	TGTGCCAGTAATACGAGGACAGGGCGGATCTATGGCTACACCTTC	CASNTRTGRIYGYTF
TRBD2	TRBJ2-1	.	TRBV5-1	TGCGCCAGCAGCTTGACTAGCGGGGGTCAAAAGGAGTTCTTC	CASSLTSGGQKEFF
.	TRBJ2-5	few	TRBV9	TGTGCCAGCAGCGTAGGGGCAGGGGAGTTTCAAGAGACCCAGTACTTC	CASSVGAGEFQETQYF
.	TRBJ1-1	.	TRBV2	TGTGCCAGCAGTTACACGAGCACTGAAGCTTTCTTT	CASSYTSTEAFF
.	TRBJ1-2	.	TRBV3-1	TGTGCCAGCAGCCAAGTGGGGACCGGCTATGGCTACACCTTC	CASSQVGTGYGYTF
TRBD2	TRBJ2-1	many	TRBV28	TGTGCCAGTATAGCGGGGGGGCTTGGCAATGAGCAGTTCTTC	CASIAGGLGNEQFF
.	TRBJ1-5	few	TRBV2	TGTGCCAGCAGTGAGGAGCGAACAGGGACGCCCCAGCATTTT	CASSEERTGTPQHF
.	TRBJ2-5	.	TRBV11-2	TGTGCCAGCAGCCGGTATGGGCGGCAAGAGACCCAGTACTTC	CASSRYGRQETQYF
.	TRBJ1-1	many	TRBV20-1	TGCAGTGCTAGAAGTCTTAGCGGACATACAGAAGCTTTCTTT	CSARSLSGHTEAFF
.	TRBJ1-5	.	TRBV7-2	TGTGCCAGCAGCCCTCAAGCCGGGGAAGGTCAGCCCCAGCATTTT	CASSPQAGEGQPQHF
.	TRBJ1-2	.	TRBV12-3/TRBV12-4	TGTGCCAGCAGTCCGGGGTTTTCGGGCTATGGCTACACCTTC	CASSPGFSGYGYTF
.	TRBJ2-3	few	TRBV5-1	TGCGCCAGCCGGCCGGGTTTGACAGATACGCAGTATTTT	CASRPGLTDTQYF
TRBD2	TRBJ2-7	few	TRBV7-2	TGTGCCAGCAACTCCGGGACTAGCGGGGGGGGCCGCTACGAGCAGTACTTC	CASNSGTSGGGRYEQYF
.	TRBJ1-5	few	TRBV29-1	TGCAGCGTTGGCTCAGGGGCACCCAATCAGCCCCAGCATTTT	CSVGSGAPNQPQHF
TRBD1	TRBJ2-4	.	TRBV7-2	TGTGCCAGCAGAACAGGGGTTCGAAACATTCAGTACTTC	CASRTGVRNIQYF